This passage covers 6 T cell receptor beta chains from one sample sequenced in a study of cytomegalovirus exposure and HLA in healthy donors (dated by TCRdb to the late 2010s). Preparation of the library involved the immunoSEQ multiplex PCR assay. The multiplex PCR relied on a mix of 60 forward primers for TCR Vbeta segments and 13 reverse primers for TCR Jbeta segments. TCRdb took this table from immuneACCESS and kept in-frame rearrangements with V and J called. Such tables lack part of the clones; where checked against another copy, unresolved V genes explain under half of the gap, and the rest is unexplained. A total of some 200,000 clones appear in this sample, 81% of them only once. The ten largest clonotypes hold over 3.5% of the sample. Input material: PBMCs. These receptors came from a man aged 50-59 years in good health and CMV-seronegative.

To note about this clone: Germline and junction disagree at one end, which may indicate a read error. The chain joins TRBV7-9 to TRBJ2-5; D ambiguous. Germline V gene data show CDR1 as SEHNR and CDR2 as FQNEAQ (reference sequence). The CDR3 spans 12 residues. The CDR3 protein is CSSTDKPETQYF. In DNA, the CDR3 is TGTTCCAGCACCGACAAGCCAGAGACCCAGTACTTC.

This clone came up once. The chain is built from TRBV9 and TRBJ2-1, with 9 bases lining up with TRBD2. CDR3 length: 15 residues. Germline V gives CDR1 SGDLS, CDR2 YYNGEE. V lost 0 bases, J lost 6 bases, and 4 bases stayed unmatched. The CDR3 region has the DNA TGTGCCAGCAGCGTAGGAAGCGGGGGGATCAATGAGCAGTTCTTC. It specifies CASSVGSGGINEQFF.

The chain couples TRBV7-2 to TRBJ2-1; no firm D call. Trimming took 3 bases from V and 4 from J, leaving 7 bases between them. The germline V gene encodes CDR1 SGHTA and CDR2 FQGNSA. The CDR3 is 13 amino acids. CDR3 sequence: CASSFTPYNEQFF. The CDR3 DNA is TGTGCCAGCAGCTTTACTCCTTACAATGAGCAGTTCTTC.

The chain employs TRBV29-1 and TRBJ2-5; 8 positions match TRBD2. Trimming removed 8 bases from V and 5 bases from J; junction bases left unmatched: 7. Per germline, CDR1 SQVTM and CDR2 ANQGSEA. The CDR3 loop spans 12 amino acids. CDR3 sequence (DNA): TGCAGCATTAGGACTAGCCGGGAGACCCAGTACTTC. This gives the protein CSIRTSRETQYF.

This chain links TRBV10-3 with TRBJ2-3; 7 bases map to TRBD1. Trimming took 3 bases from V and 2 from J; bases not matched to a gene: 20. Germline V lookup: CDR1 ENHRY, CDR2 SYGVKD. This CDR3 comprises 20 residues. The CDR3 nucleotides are TGTGCCATCAGTGATCAAGCAGGGGGAGAAGAGGCTTTATTCACAGATACGCAGTATTTT. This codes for CAISDQAGGEEALFTDTQYF.

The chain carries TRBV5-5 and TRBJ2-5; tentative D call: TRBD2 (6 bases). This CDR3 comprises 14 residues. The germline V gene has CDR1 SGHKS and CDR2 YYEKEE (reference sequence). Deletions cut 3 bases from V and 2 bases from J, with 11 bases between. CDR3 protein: CASSSRDFQETQYF. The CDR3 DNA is TGTGCCAGCAGCTCGAGGGACTTTCAAGAGACCCAGTACTTC.